This entry lists 8 T cell receptor beta chains sequenced from one sample in a study of T cells expressing NK-cell markers. From the 5' RACE reads, TCRdb lists one entry per CDR3 protein and no DNA. The sample table sets out a few hundred thousand distinct CDR3 sequences. The sample comprised blood T cells: a sorted CD56 or NKG2C T cell subset, CD4+ or CD8+ T cells, or bulk PBMC T cells (not recorded which). These receptors were collected from a woman aged 50 to 60 in good health.

The V and J genes are TRBV20-1 and TRBJ1-1. Germline-derived CDR1 and CDR2 are DFQATT and SNEGSKA (reference sequence). This CDR3 contains 15 residues. CDR3 sequence: CSARDPSMADTEAFF.

This rearrangement joins TRBV29-1 to TRBJ1-5; the TRBD1 assignment by TCRdb is unverifiable without DNA. CDR1 is SQVTM, CDR2 ANQGSEA, per germline. The CDR3 has 13 residues. The CDR3 sequence is CSVVGRANQPQHF.

The chain combines TRBV5-5 with TRBJ1-2. This CDR3 spans 14 amino acids. Germline CDR1 is SGHKS and CDR2 is YYEKEE (reference sequence). CDR3: CASSAGRPFYGYTF.

The CDR3: CASTVETSYEQYF. The chain uses TRBV2 and TRBJ2-7. There are 13 residues in the CDR3. Germline lookup yields CDR1 SNHLY and CDR2 FYNNEI.

The chain combines TRBV11-2 with TRBJ2-6. The length of the CDR3 is 16 residues. Germline V gives CDR1 SGHAT, CDR2 FQNNGV. The CDR3 here is CASSTRRGTGANVLTF.

The CDR3 region is CASSEDEGYSPLHF. The chain couples TRBV12-3 or TRBV12-4 to TRBJ1-6. The CDR3 has 14 residues.

The chain links TRBV11-2 to TRBJ2-5; absent DNA, TCRdb's TRBD2 call cannot be checked. CDR1 and CDR2 from the germline V gene are SGHAT and FQNNGV. CDR3 length: 14 residues. CDR3 sequence reads: CASSFVGGSETQYF.

V is TRBV29-1 and J is TRBJ2-1; TCRdb picks TRBD1, but there is no DNA to check that call. The CDR3 contains 13 residues. The V gene's germline CDR1 is SQVTM and CDR2 ANQGSEA. CDR3 sequence: CSGVQGLYNEQFF.